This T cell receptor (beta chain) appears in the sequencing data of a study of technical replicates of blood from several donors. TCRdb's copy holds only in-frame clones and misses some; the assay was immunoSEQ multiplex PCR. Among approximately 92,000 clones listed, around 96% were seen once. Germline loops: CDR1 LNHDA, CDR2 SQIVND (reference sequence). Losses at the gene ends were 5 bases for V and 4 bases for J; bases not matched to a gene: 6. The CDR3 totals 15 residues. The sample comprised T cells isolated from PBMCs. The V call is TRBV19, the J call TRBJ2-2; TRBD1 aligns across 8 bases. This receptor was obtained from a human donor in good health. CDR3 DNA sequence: TGTGCCAGTAGTCGGCAGGGGGCCGTCACCGGGGAGCTGTTTTTT. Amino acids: CASSRQGAVTGELFF.